A single sample gave rise to the 26 T cell receptor beta chains below, sequenced in a study of T cell responses to AZD1222 COVID-19 vaccine. The method was immunoSEQ multiplex PCR; TCRdb's version includes in-frame clones alone and lacks a portion of them. Of fewer than 120,000 clones listed, more than 90% are singletons. Sample: peripheral blood, taken 28 days after the second AZD1222 dose. The receptors were sampled from an adult who received the AZD1222 COVID-19 vaccine.

The CDR3 loop is CATSRAGTGGWFQPQHF. Here the CDR3 DNA reads TGTGCCACCAGCAGAGCCGGGACAGGGGGTTGGTTTCAGCCCCAGCATTTT. The rearrangement uses TRBV15 and TRBJ1-5; 11 nucleotides align to TRBD1. The CDR3 covers 17 residues. After removal of 1 base from V and 6 bases from J, the junction contained 8 bases not matched to a gene. Germline CDR1 is LNHNV and CDR2 is YYDKDF (reference sequence).

The rearrangement uses TRBV7-9 and TRBJ1-6, with D possibly TRBD1 on 6 matching bases. Germline CDR1 and CDR2: SEHNR and FQNEAQ (reference sequence). The CDR3 contains 19 residues. The ends were cut back, 5 bases at V and 1 base at J, with 21 bases in the middle. The CDR3 bases are TGTGCCAGCAGCAACCCCCCCGGGGGGGGCACGTCCTATAATTCACCCCTCCACTTT. Its protein is CASSNPPGGGTSYNSPLHF.

This clone was counted only a few times. The V gene is TRBV7-9, the J gene TRBJ1-4; 7 bases are shared with TRBD1. The CDR3 consists of 14 residues. Germline loops: CDR1 SEHNR, CDR2 FQNEAQ (reference sequence). Trimming at V came to 1 base and at J to 8 bases, leaving 4 bases not matched to a gene. CDR3 nucleotides: TGTGCCAGCAGCTTAGGACAGGGCAACGAAAAACTGTTTTTT. Its protein is CASSLGQGNEKLFF.

V is TRBV7-9 and J is TRBJ2-5; perhaps TRBD2 as D (6 bases). V dropped 6 bases and J dropped 4 bases, with 12 bases sitting between them. Germline V gene sequence: CDR1 SEHNR, CDR2 FQNEAQ (reference sequence). The CDR3 sequence is 13 residues long. CDR3 nucleotide sequence: TGTGCCAGCAGTCCAAGCGGGTTAGAGACCCAGTACTTC. Its protein is CASSPSGLETQYF. Looking up the rest from reference TRBV7-9 and TRBJ2-5 gives the full variable domain: DTGVSQNPRHKITKRGQNVTFRCDPISEHNRLYWYRQTLGQGPEFLTYFQNEAQLEKSRLLSDRFSAERPKGSFSTLEIQRTEQGDSAMYLCASSPSGLETQYFGPGTRLLVL.

About this clone: An end of the junction does not agree with germline; a read error may underlie this. DNA of the CDR3: TGTGCCAGTAGTAAATATCTCGGGGGGATCTCCGATCAAGGCTTC. Its translation: CASSKYLGGISDQGF. The chain is built from TRBV19 and TRBJ2-7; TRBD2 aligns across 7 bases. Germline loops: CDR1 LNHDA, CDR2 SQIVND (reference sequence). CDR3 length: 15 amino acids.

The gene calls are TRBV10-3 and TRBJ2-7; D is unclear. The CDR3 length is 10 residues. Germline V gene lookup returns CDR1 ENHRY and CDR2 SYGVKD. The germline V and J ends were trimmed by 3 bases and 3 bases, with 0 bases remaining between them. This CDR3 is CAISDYEQYF. CDR3 DNA: TGTGCCATCAGTGACTACGAGCAGTACTTC.

This clone was recorded once. CDR3 amino acids: CASSLGLANYNEQFF. The CDR3 nucleotides are TGTGCCAGCAGCCTGGGACTAGCTAACTACAATGAGCAGTTCTTC. The V gene is TRBV7-3, the J gene TRBJ2-1; TRBD2 matches at 9 bases. Per germline, CDR1 SGHTA and CDR2 FQGTGA. The junction had 5 bases not matched to a gene; V was cut back by 5 bases and J by 3 bases. This CDR3 contains 15 residues.

The chain combines TRBV7-2 with TRBJ2-7, with D perhaps being TRBD1 or TRBD2 (5 bases each). Per germline, CDR1 SGHTA and CDR2 FQGNSA. The CDR3 has 13 amino acids. Trimming removed 5 bases at V and 0 bases at J, with 8 bases between. CDR3 nucleotides: TGTGCCAGCAGCGGGGACCACTCCTACGAGCAGTACTTC. It encodes CASSGDHSYEQYF.

This chain connects TRBV7-2 to TRBJ1-1; TRBD1 matches at 10 bases. This CDR3 has 15 amino acids. Per the germline V gene, CDR1 is SGHTA and CDR2 is FQGNSA. The ends lost 5 bases at V and 7 bases at J; junction bases unmatched: 10. Here the CDR3 reads CASSLRDRGRGEAFF. CDR3 nucleotides: TGTGCCAGCAGCCTCCGGGACAGGGGACGGGGTGAAGCTTTCTTT.

This chain links TRBV18 with TRBJ1-5, with TRBD1 as a possible D gene (5 bases). This CDR3 has 13 amino acids. Deletions cut 6 bases from V and 1 base from J, with 7 bases between. Germline CDR1 KGHSH, CDR2 LQKENI. In DNA, the CDR3 is TGTGCCAGCTCGGGGGTAAGCAATCAGCCCCAGCATTTT. Translating it yields CASSGVSNQPQHF.

The gene calls are TRBV6-2 or TRBV6-3 and TRBJ2-5; 7 nucleotides line up with TRBD1. V shed 2 bases and J 4 bases; nucleotides not matched to a gene: 4. This CDR3 is 14 amino acids long. Per germline, CDR1 MNHEY and CDR2 SVGEGT. The DNA of the CDR3 is TGTGCCAGCAGTTACAGGGGGCGCCTAGAGACCCAGTACTTC. It specifies CASSYRGRLETQYF.

This clone was picked up a small number of times. V usage is TRBV3-1 (or the pseudogene TRBV3-2) and J usage is TRBJ1-6; possible D gene TRBD1, 5 bases. The CDR3 runs 15 residues. Trimming stripped 1 base from V and 9 bases from J, with 13 bases between. The germline gives CDR1 LGHDT, CDR2 YNNKEL (reference sequence). DNA of the CDR3: TGTGCCAGCAGCCAAGCCTCCGCAGGGAGTTCACCCCTCCACTTT. Translated, it gives CASSQASAGSSPLHF.

The V gene is TRBV6-5, the J gene TRBJ2-4; D remains ambiguous. Germline loops: CDR1 MNHEY, CDR2 SVGAGI. With 0 bases removed from V and 8 bases from J, the gap between germline ends came to 11 bases. The CDR3 is made up of 14 amino acids. The CDR3, as DNA: TGTGCCAGCAGTTACTCATACGAAAGTGACATTCAGTACTTC. This translates into CASSYSYESDIQYF.

This chain connects TRBV15 to TRBJ1-2; tentatively, D is TRBD1 (5 bases). The CDR3 is 16 residues long. Looked up from germline, CDR1 is LNHNV and CDR2 is YYDKDF (reference sequence). Trimming took 0 bases from V and 4 from J, leaving 15 bases between them. CDR3 coding DNA: TGTGCCACCAGCAGAGAACAACCGGGGGGGACCTATGGCTACACCTTC. Its translation is CATSREQPGGTYGYTF.

The V and J genes are TRBV19 and TRBJ1-4; D is undetermined. This CDR3 spans 17 amino acids. The ends were cut back, 6 bases at V and 3 bases at J, with 20 bases in the middle. Germline CDR1 reads LNHDA; CDR2 reads SQIVND (reference sequence). The DNA for the CDR3 is TGTGCCAGTAGCCGCCCAAAGGACCTTTCTTCTAATGAAAAACTGTTTTTT. This codes for CASSRPKDLSSNEKLFF.

The chain combines TRBV3-1 (or the pseudogene TRBV3-2) with TRBJ2-5, with 12 bases aligning to TRBD2. V was pared by 4 bases and J by 4 bases, with 4 bases of the junction left unmatched. This CDR3 region has 15 residues. Germline lookup yields CDR1 LGHDT and CDR2 YNNKEL (reference sequence). In DNA, the CDR3 is TGTGCCAGCAGCCCTAGCGGGGGGGATTTAGAGACCCAGTACTTC. Residues: CASSPSGGDLETQYF.

The chain combines TRBV19 with TRBJ1-2; D is possibly TRBD1 (6 bases). The CDR3 runs 14 residues. V lost 6 bases and J lost 2, with 13 bases in between. The germline CDR1 and CDR2 sequences are LNHDA and SQIVND (reference sequence). CDR3 sequence reads: CASRFTGTNYGYTF. CDR3 DNA sequence: TGTGCCAGTAGGTTCACCGGGACAAACTATGGCTACACCTTC.

V is TRBV5-1 and J is TRBJ2-7; 9 nucleotides line up with TRBD1. The CDR3 has 13 amino acids. Germline values: CDR1 SGHRS, CDR2 YFSETQ. V lost 3 bases and J lost 4; bases outside the gene matches: 2. The CDR3 region is CASSWDRVYEQYF. CDR3 DNA sequence: TGCGCCAGCAGCTGGGACAGGGTGTACGAGCAGTACTTC.

Worth noting for this clone: Other DNA sequences within the sample encode an identical CDR3. The V and J genes are TRBV27 and TRBJ2-7; TRBD1 agrees at 8 bases. V lost 5 bases to trimming and J lost 3 bases; unmatched junction nucleotides: 6. CDR1 is MNHEY and CDR2 is SMNVEV in the germline V gene (reference sequence). The CDR3 loop spans 14 amino acids. The CDR3 DNA follows: TGTGCCAGCAGTCTCCAGGGGGCTAACTACGAGCAGTACTTC. Amino acid sequence: CASSLQGANYEQYF.

The rearrangement links TRBV5-1 to TRBJ1-4, with 9 bases aligning to TRBD1. After removal of 4 bases from V and 6 bases from J, the junction contained 7 bases not matched to a gene. Per germline, CDR1 SGHRS and CDR2 YFSETQ. This CDR3 region has 15 residues. The CDR3 sequence is CASSGMGQGDEKLFF. CDR3 sequence (DNA): TGCGCCAGCAGCGGAATGGGACAGGGAGATGAAAAACTGTTTTTT.

This chain connects TRBV3-1 (or the pseudogene TRBV3-2) to TRBJ2-3; 16 bases align to TRBD2. The trim removed 4 bases at V and 4 bases at J, leaving 5 bases unmatched. CDR1 is LGHDT, CDR2 YNNKEL, per germline (reference sequence). The CDR3 has 17 residues. CDR3 region: CASSPGLAGGLADTQYF. As DNA, the CDR3 is TGTGCCAGCAGCCCGGGACTAGCGGGGGGGCTGGCAGATACGCAGTATTTT.

This chain uses TRBV3-1 (or the pseudogene TRBV3-2) with TRBJ1-5; D is uncertain. This CDR3 has 14 amino acids. V shed 1 base and J shed 0 bases, with 4 bases lying between them. Per germline, CDR1 LGHDT and CDR2 YNNKEL (reference sequence). The chain's CDR3 is CASSQVYSNQPQHF. The CDR3 DNA follows: TGTGCCAGCAGCCAAGTTTATAGCAATCAGCCCCAGCATTTT.

This rearrangement joins TRBV20-1 to TRBJ2-5, with 10 bases lining up with TRBD1. CDR1 is DFQATT and CDR2 is SNEGSKA in the germline V gene (reference sequence). J was trimmed by 0 bases and V by 3 bases; bases with no gene match: 4. This CDR3 spans 15 amino acids. The CDR3: CSASPGQGHQETQYF. The CDR3 DNA reads as TGCAGTGCTAGTCCGGGACAGGGGCACCAAGAGACCCAGTACTTC.

The chain links TRBV5-4 to TRBJ2-5; D unclear. Per germline, CDR1 SGHNT and CDR2 YYREEE (reference sequence). The CDR3 consists of 15 residues. With 1 base removed from V and 6 bases from J, the gap between germline ends came to 16 bases. CDR3 residues: CASSLRPGPSKTQYF. CDR3 in DNA: TGTGCCAGCAGCTTGCGCCCCGGGCCCTCCAAGACCCAGTACTTC.

The rearrangement links TRBV9 to TRBJ1-3; D is unresolved. This CDR3 has 15 residues. Trimming took 1 base from V and 0 from J, leaving 8 bases between them. Germline assignment: CDR1 SGDLS and CDR2 YYNGEE. In DNA, the CDR3 is TGTGCCAGCAGCGTATTCCCTCGCTCTGGAAACACCATATATTTT. Translated: CASSVFPRSGNTIYF.

The chain uses TRBV2 and TRBJ2-3, with D perhaps TRBD2 (6 bases). Germline CDR1 SNHLY, CDR2 FYNNEI. The CDR3 is 14 amino acids. V was trimmed by 7 bases and J by 5 bases, leaving 16 bases between them. Here the CDR3 reads CASTVGGAGDTQYF. CDR3 nucleotides: TGTGCCAGCACGGTAGGCGGGGCCGGAGATACGCAGTATTTT.